Here is one TCR beta chain with its context. Its target is not known. This specimen belongs to a study of CD8 T cells in Susac syndrome. Study findings and constraints: By the study's own acknowledgment, its TCR sequencing and HLA analysis included relatively few individuals.

Random hexamers primed reverse transcription of about 0.45 to 1 ug RNA. An immunoSEQ multiplex PCR amplified TCR beta CDR3 over 54 Vbeta and 13 Jbeta. A single record per CDR3 protein comes from TCRdb applying MiXCR to the immunoSEQ multiplex PCR reads. The sample holds a few hundred thousand distinct CDR3 sequences, 95% seen once. The CDR3 is 15 residues long. Germline V gene lookup returns CDR1 ENHRY and CDR2 SYGVKD. The germline V and J ends were trimmed by 6 bases and 0 bases, with 13 bases remaining between them. The sequencing sample was made of CD4+ T cells from PBMCs. The sequence derives from a human donor with multiple sclerosis. The chain combines TRBV10-3 with TRBJ2-3; no definite D call. The CDR3 sequence is CAISPGGSSTDTQYF. The CDR3 DNA reads as TGTGCCATCAGCCCGGGTGGCTCTAGCACAGATACGCAGTATTTT.